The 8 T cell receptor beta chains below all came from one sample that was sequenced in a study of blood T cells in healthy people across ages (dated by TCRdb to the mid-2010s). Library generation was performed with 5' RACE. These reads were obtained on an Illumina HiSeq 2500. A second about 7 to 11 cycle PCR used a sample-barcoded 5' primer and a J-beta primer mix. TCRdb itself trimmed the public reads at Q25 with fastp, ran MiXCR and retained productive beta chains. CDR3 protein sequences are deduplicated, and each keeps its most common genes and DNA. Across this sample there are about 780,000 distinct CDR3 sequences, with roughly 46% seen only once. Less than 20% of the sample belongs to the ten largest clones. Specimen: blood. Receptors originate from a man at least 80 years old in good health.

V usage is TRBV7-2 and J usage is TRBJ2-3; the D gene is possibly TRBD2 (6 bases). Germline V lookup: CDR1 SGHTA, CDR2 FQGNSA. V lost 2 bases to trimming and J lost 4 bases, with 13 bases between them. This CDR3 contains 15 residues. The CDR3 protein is CASSLFGGIADTQYF. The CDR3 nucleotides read TGTGCCAGCAGCTTATTTGGCGGGATTGCAGATACGCAGTATTTT.

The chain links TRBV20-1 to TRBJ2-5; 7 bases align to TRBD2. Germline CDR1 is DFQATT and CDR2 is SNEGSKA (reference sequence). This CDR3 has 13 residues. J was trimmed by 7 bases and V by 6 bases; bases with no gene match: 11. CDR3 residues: CSAPERGGRTQYF. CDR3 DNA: TGCAGTGCACCAGAGCGGGGTGGAAGGACCCAGTACTTC.

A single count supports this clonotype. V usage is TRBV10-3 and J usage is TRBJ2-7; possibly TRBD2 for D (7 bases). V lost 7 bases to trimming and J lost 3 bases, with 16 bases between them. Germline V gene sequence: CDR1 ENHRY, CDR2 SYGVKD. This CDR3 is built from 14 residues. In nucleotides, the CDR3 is TGTGCCATCAAGGGGGGGGACACAAACTACGAGCAGTACTTC. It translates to CAIKGGDTNYEQYF.

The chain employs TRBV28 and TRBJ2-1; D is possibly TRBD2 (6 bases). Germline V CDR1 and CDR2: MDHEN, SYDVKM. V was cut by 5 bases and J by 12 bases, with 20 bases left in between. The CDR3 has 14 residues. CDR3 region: CASSLLTRDQGQFF. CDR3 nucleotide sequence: TGTGCCAGCAGTCTTTTGACGCGGGATCAAGGGCAGTTCTTC.

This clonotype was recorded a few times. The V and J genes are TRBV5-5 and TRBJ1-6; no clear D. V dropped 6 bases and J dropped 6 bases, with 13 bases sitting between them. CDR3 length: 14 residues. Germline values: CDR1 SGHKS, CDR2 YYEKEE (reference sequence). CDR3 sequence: CASTSTGGNSPLHF. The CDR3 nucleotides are TGTGCCAGCACCAGCACCGGCGGTAATTCACCCCTCCACTTT.

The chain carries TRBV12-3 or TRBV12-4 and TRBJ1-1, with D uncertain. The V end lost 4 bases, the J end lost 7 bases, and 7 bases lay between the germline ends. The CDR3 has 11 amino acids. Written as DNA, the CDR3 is TGTGCCAGCAGTTCGGAGTATGAAGCTTTCTTT. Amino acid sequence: CASSSEYEAFF.

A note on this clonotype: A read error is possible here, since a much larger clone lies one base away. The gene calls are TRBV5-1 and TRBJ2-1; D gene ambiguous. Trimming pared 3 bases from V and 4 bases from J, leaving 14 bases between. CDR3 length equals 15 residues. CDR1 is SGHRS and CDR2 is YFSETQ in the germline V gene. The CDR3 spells CASSWEVGSYNEQFF. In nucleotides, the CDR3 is TGCGCCAGCAGCTGGGAAGTAGGTTCGTACAATGAGCAGTTCTTC. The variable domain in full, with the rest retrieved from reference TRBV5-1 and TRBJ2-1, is KAGVTQTPRYLIKTRGQQVTLSCSPISGHRSVSWYQQTPGQGLQFLFEYFSETQRNKGNFPGRFSGRQFSNSRSEMNVSTLELGDSALYLCASSWEVGSYNEQFFGPGTRLTVL.

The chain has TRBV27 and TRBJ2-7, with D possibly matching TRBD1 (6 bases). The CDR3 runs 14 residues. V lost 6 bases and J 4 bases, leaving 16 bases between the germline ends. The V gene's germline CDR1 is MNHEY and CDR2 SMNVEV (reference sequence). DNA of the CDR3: TGTGCCAGCAGATTAGACAGGTGGGCTTACGAGCAGTACTTC. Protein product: CASRLDRWAYEQYF.